This T cell receptor beta chain was sequenced during a study of blood T cells in healthy people across ages (dated by TCRdb to between 2014 and 2017). Regarding the research as a whole: Template switching captured roughly one uniquely barcoded TCR beta cDNA molecule per two T cells in model experiments. To track age-related changes in TCR beta repertoire diversity, the study relied on deep sequencing normalized with unique cDNA molecular identifiers. Four age groups were formed from the donors: young (average approximately 15 years), middle-aged (just under 40), aged (about 62) and long-lived (82). To avoid experimental bias, donors of different ages were distributed randomly across sequencing lanes. For two donors (one aged 18 to 30 and one aged 80 or older), the study analyzed two additional independent replicas of 1 million unique cDNA reads from the same blood draw. Broad study findings and their caveats: Observed TCR beta diversity per million T cells fell roughly linearly with age, and a significant reduction was already apparent by age around 40. Because donor CMV infection status was unknown, age-related changes in expanded clonotypes were potentially confounded. Observed TCR beta diversity correlated strongly with the percentage of naive T cells measured by flow cytometry. Estimates of total diversity based on one million sequenced T cells were regarded as lower bounds and as underestimates. The long-lived group showed more naive CD4+ T cells, fewer expanded clones and increased TCR diversity than the aged group, suggesting age selection. Conclusive comparison of naive and antigen-experienced compartments was prevented by the profiling of bulk unsorted PBMCs.

The library was made by 5' RACE. The run used an Illumina HiSeq 2500. A second 7 to 11 cycle PCR used a sample-barcoded 5' primer and a J-beta primer mix. A unique molecular identifier was introduced onto each TCR beta cDNA molecule by a template-switch 5' adaptor carrying 12 random nucleotides. Each sample yielded at least 2.5 million CDR3-containing paired-end reads. First-strand cDNA was synthesized from all RNA with the Mint cDNA synthesis kit, primed by a TRBC-specific oligonucleotide. After uracil-DNA glycosylase treatment, a first 18-cycle PCR used universal primers M1SS and BC2_uni_R on all cDNA. In the source study's methods: For normalization, 1 million high-quality reads were randomly selected from each sample, with every read carrying a distinct molecular identifier. Reads with shared molecular identifiers were discarded instead of being binned into consensus sequences. MiTCR, with a Q25 quality threshold and the strictest error-elimination algorithm, was used for CDR3 identification, clonotype clustering and error correction. Lower-bound total TCR beta diversity was estimated with a nonparametric unseen species model using Euler transformation. TCRdb's own reprocessing of the public reads used fastp at Q25 and MiXCR and kept productive beta chains. Identical CDR3 protein sequences are pooled into one entry, listed with their most common genes and DNA. The V and J calls were determined by TCRdb, not by the authors. The sample table contains approximately 1.5 million distinct CDR3 sequences; only one count was recorded for around 35% of them. The top ten hold 11% of the sample.

A remark on this clonotype: The target of this receptor is not known. Per-base quality was not reported, and no clone a single base away is much larger than it.

Systemically healthy Caucasian individuals from Russia, about 38 in total and aged about 6 to 90 years, were included as donors. Each donor gave roughly 11 milliliters of peripheral blood, drawn into EDTA-treated Vacutainer tubes. Ficoll-Paque density-gradient centrifugation was used to isolate PBMCs, with at least 7 million per sample. Total RNA, at least 6 micrograms per sample, was extracted from PBMCs with Trizol reagent. Naive CD45RAhigh/CD27high T cell percentages were measured by flow cytometry on a PBMC aliquot from every donor. The CDR3 numbers 12 residues from cysteine through phenylalanine. Of all the DNA, just the CDR3 is kept, 36 bases in frame from base 1. As encoded in the germline V gene (reference sequence), CDR1 is LGHDT while CDR2 is YNNKEL. Trimming removed 3 bases from V and 1 base from J, leaving 3 bases between the germline ends.

This receptor chain uses TRBV3-1 and TRBJ1-1, with no D gene named confidently. The sample consisted of blood. The clonotype originates from a woman under 40 in good health. The DNA reads TGTGCCAGCAGCCATCCGAACACTGAAGCTTTCTTT. Its translation reads: CASSHPNTEAFF.